This TCR beta chain was recovered during a study of shared clonotypes between healthy human individuals. At the level of the study: With ages of 18 to 49, the donors were a couple of women and a few men.

Whole-study results and caveats: At large depth, rarefaction still showed sorted-subset sequencing to be incomplete. Represented genetic and exposure-history diversity was restricted by having few donors. Several donors held about 5.1% of naive CD4 clonotypes in common.

This CDR3 is 14 amino acids long. Germline V gene sequence: CDR1 LNHDA, CDR2 SQIVND (reference sequence). After removal of 3 bases from V and 5 bases from J, the junction contained 7 bases not matched to a gene. Sequenced by immunoSEQ multiplex PCR; TCRdb stores in-frame clones only, minus some. The sample carries roughly 2.4 million clones, approximately 96% recorded once. As for this clone: Its antigen is currently unknown.

Specimen: naive CD4+ T cells sorted from blood. Indicated subset: CD45RA+ positively selected. This chain joins TRBV19 and TRBJ2-7; 7 bases agree with TRBD2. This receptor was obtained from a man younger than 30 in good health. CDR3 loop: CASSIRRGWHEQYF. The CDR3 nucleotides read TGTGCCAGTAGTATTAGGCGGGGGTGGCACGAGCAGTACTTC.